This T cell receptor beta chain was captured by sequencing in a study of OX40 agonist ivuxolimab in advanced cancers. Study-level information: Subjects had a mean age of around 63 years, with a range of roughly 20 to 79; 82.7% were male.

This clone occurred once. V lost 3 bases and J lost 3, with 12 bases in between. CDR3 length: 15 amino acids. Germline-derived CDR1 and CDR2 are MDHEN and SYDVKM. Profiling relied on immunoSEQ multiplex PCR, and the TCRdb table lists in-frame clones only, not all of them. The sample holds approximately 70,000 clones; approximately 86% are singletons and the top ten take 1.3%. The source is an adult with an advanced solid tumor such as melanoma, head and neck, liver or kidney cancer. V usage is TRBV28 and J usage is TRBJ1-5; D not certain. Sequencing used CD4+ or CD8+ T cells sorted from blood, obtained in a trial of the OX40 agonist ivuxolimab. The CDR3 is CASSLTPRANQPQHF. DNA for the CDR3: TGTGCCAGCAGTTTGACCCCGCGTGCCAATCAGCCCCAGCATTTT.